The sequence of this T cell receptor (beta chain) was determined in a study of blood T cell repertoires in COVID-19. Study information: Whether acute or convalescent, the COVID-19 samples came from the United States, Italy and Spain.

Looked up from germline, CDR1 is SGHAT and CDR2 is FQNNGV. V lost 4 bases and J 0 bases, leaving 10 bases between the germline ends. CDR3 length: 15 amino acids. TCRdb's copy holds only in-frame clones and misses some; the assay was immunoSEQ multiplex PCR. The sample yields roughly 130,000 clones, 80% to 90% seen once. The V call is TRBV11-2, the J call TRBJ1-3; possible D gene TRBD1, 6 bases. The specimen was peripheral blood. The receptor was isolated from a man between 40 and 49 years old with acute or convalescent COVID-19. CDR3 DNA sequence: TGTGCCAGCAGCTCAGGACAGCCCTCTGGAAACACCATATATTTT. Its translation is CASSSGQPSGNTIYF.